The 28 T cell receptor beta chains given below trace back to one sample, sequenced in a study of T cells in Graves' hyperthyroidism and ophthalmopathy. Amplification yielded TCR beta CDR3 regions, with RNA transcripts as the source. The TCR CDR3 first-round RT-PCR relied on the HTBI primer set. Using its own MiXCR run on the multiplex PCR reads, TCRdb lists one record per CDR3 protein. The repertoire consists of roughly 530,000 distinct CDR3 sequences, with about 15% occurring once and the leading ten covering roughly 18%. The sample consisted of blood. These TCRs come from a woman younger than 30 with Graves' ophthalmopathy.

The chain joins TRBV19 to TRBJ1-1, with D unclear. The CDR3 runs to 14 residues. The V end lost 1 base, the J end lost 0 bases, and 6 bases lay between the germline ends. The germline CDR1 and CDR2 sequences are LNHDA and SQIVND (reference sequence). CDR3 DNA sequence: TGTGCCAGTAGTATAGGATCAATGAACACTGAAGCTTTCTTT. Translating it yields CASSIGSMNTEAFF.

This clonotype was recorded many times. The chain uses TRBV12-5 and TRBJ2-3, with 9 positions matching TRBD1. The germline V gene encodes CDR1 LGHNT and CDR2 FRNRAP. This CDR3 is built from 14 residues. The V segment lost 7 bases and the J segment 5 bases; nucleotides outside the gene matches: 7. The CDR3, as DNA: TGTGCTAGTGCCGAACAGGGGGCGGGAGATACGCAGTATTTT. It is translated as CASAEQGAGDTQYF.

This clonotype came up many times. The V gene is TRBV29-1, the J gene TRBJ2-1; no definite D call. V was shortened by 7 bases and J by 4 bases, with 11 bases between the two germline ends. This CDR3 comprises 12 residues. The germline V gene encodes CDR1 SQVTM and CDR2 ANQGSEA. CDR3 bases: TGCAGCGCCAAAGAAGAGTACAATGAGCAGTTCTTC. This encodes CSAKEEYNEQFF.

In this sample, this clonotype turned up a few times. The CDR3 is CSADGGNSYEQYF. The CDR3 DNA reads TGCAGCGCTGACGGAGGGAACTCCTACGAGCAGTACTTC. The chain employs TRBV29-1 and TRBJ2-7; possible D gene TRBD2, 6 bases. The germline V and J ends were trimmed by 7 bases and 0 bases, with 13 bases remaining between them. Looked up from germline, CDR1 is SQVTM and CDR2 is ANQGSEA. The CDR3 extends over 13 amino acids.

Ten or more counts support this clonotype. J is TRBJ1-5 and V is TRBV3-1, with 8 bases that match TRBD1. V was pared by 4 bases and J by 11 bases, with 7 bases of the junction left unmatched. There are 13 residues in the CDR3. Per the germline V gene, CDR1 is LGHDT and CDR2 is YNNKEL (reference sequence). The CDR3: CASSRLTTGAQHF. CDR3 bases: TGTGCCAGCAGCCGCCTCACGACAGGGGCCCAGCATTTT.

In this sample, this clonotype turned up a few times. The V gene is TRBV7-9, the J gene TRBJ2-5; D remains ambiguous. Deletions cut 2 bases from V and 3 bases from J, with 16 bases between. The germline CDR1 and CDR2 sequences are SEHNR and FQNEAQ (reference sequence). CDR3 size: 16 residues. DNA for the CDR3: TGTGCCAGCAGCTTATTGGGCGGAATTGATGAAGAGACCCAGTACTTC. It is translated as CASSLLGGIDEETQYF. The full variable domain, its missing parts supplied by reference TRBV7-9 and TRBJ2-5, is DTGVSQNPRHKITKRGQNVTFRCDPISEHNRLYWYRQTLGQGPEFLTYFQNEAQLEKSRLLSDRFSAERPKGSFSTLEIQRTEQGDSAMYLCASSLLGGIDEETQYFGPGTRLLVL.

The chain carries TRBV9 and TRBJ2-3; possible D gene TRBD1, 6 bases. Germline V lookup: CDR1 SGDLS, CDR2 YYNGEE. The CDR3 totals 13 residues. V was cut by 3 bases and J by 5 bases, with 10 bases left in between. The CDR3 DNA sequence: TGTGCCAGCAGCGGAGGGGGAATAGATACGCAGTATTTT. It yields the protein CASSGGGIDTQYF. Full variable domain (outside the CDR3, taken from reference TRBV9 and TRBJ2-3): DSGVTQTPKHLITATGQRVTLRCSPRSGDLSVYWYQQSLDQGLQFLIQYYNGEERAKGNILERFSAQQFPDLHSELNLSSLELGDSALYFCASSGGGIDTQYFGPGTRLTVL.

This clonotype was detected ten times or more. V gene TRBV7-6 combines with J gene TRBJ2-1; the match to TRBD2 covers 7 bases. Germline CDR1 SGHVS, CDR2 FNYEAQ. Losses at the gene ends were 4 bases for V and 4 bases for J; bases not matched to a gene: 4. This CDR3 is built from 14 residues. CDR3 DNA sequence: TGTGCCAGCAGCTCAGCGGGGCAATACAATGAGCAGTTCTTC. Its protein is CASSSAGQYNEQFF.

This clonotype was seen ten or more times. This chain uses TRBV3-1 with TRBJ1-2; D may be TRBD1 (5 bases). The CDR3 loop spans 14 amino acids. The germline V gene encodes CDR1 LGHDT and CDR2 YNNKEL (reference sequence). The V end was cut by 0 bases, the J end by 8 bases, with 13 bases between. This CDR3 reads CASSQDGGSGGYTF. Here the CDR3 DNA reads TGTGCCAGCAGCCAAGATGGGGGGTCAGGCGGCTACACCTTC.

This clonotype was seen a few times. The chain is built from TRBV5-5 and TRBJ1-1; possibly TRBD1 for D (5 bases). Germline CDR1 SGHKS, CDR2 YYEKEE (reference sequence). The CDR3 runs to 15 residues. Trimming pared 3 bases from V and 0 bases from J, leaving 12 bases between. CDR3 region: CASSSLGGVNTEAFF. The CDR3 nucleotides read TGTGCCAGCAGCTCGCTGGGGGGGGTGAACACTGAAGCTTTCTTT.

This clonotype was counted ten times or more. This chain uses TRBV7-8 with TRBJ2-1; possible D gene TRBD1, 5 bases. This CDR3 contains 15 residues. Trimming pared 4 bases from V and 3 bases from J, leaving 13 bases between. Germline-derived CDR1 and CDR2 are SGHVS and FQNEAQ. In nucleotides, the CDR3 is TGTGCCAGCAGCTCCGTAAGTGACAGCTACAATGAGCAGTTCTTC. Translating it yields CASSSVSDSYNEQFF.

This clonotype was recorded at least ten times. The genes are TRBV18 and TRBJ2-7; unclear D gene. Between the trimmed V and J ends, which lost 2 bases and 6 bases, there was a span of 8 bases. The germline V gene encodes CDR1 KGHSH and CDR2 LQKENI. This CDR3 is built from 12 residues. The CDR3 DNA follows: TGTGCCAGCTCACCAGCAGGCTTCGAGCAGTACTTC. This encodes CASSPAGFEQYF.

V gene TRBV7-9 combines with J gene TRBJ2-1; TRBD2 is a possible D gene (5 bases). CDR3 length: 15 residues. From germline, CDR1 is SEHNR and CDR2 FQNEAQ (reference sequence). V was trimmed by 5 bases and J by 2 bases, leaving 13 bases between them. CDR3 amino acids: CASSPDLQAYNEQFF. The CDR3 DNA is TGTGCCAGCAGCCCGGACTTACAAGCCTACAATGAGCAGTTCTTC.

This clonotype occurred many times. This chain joins TRBV27 and TRBJ2-5; 7 bases fit TRBD1. This CDR3 spans 14 amino acids. V shed 8 bases, J shed 4 bases, and the junction held 10 bases outside the gene matches. Germline CDR1 reads MNHEY; CDR2 reads SMNVEV (reference sequence). CDR3 in DNA: TGTGCCAGCGTAGACAGGGATATCCCAGAGACCCAGTACTTC. Translation: CASVDRDIPETQYF.

Only a few counts were recorded for this clonotype. The genes are TRBV30 and TRBJ2-3; D call uncertain. This CDR3 is 11 amino acids long. Between the trimmed V and J ends, which lost 2 bases and 8 bases, there was a span of 8 bases. Germline V gene data show CDR1 as GTSNPN and CDR2 as SVGIG (reference sequence). In DNA form, the CDR3 reads TGTGCCTGGAGTACGACACTTACGCAGTATTTT. It yields the protein CAWSTTLTQYF.

This clonotype has ten or more counts. CDR3 sequence (DNA): TGTGCCAGCAGGATGGAGGGGAGGAACACTGAAGCTTTCTTT. It codes for CASRMEGRNTEAFF. This rearrangement joins TRBV6-1 to TRBJ1-1, with D possibly matching TRBD1 (5 bases). This CDR3 contains 14 residues. The V gene's germline CDR1 is MNHNS and CDR2 SASEGT. Deletions cut 6 bases from V and 1 base from J, with 12 bases between.

This rearrangement joins TRBV6-2 or TRBV6-3 to TRBJ2-3; TRBD2 agrees at 8 bases. The CDR3 extends over 20 amino acids. Germline trimming cut 4 bases from V and 0 bases from J; bases unmatched to any gene: 18. Germline assignment: CDR1 MNHEY and CDR2 SVGEGT. Written as DNA, the CDR3 is TGTGCCAGCAGTTTCCCCGCGTTGAGGACTAGCAGCCGTAGCACAGATACGCAGTATTTT. Protein sequence: CASSFPALRTSSRSTDTQYF.

This clonotype was found a few times. The CDR3 loop is CASSPTGQVHSGANVLTF. The CDR3 nucleotides are TGTGCCAGCAGCCCTACGGGACAGGTGCACTCTGGGGCCAACGTCCTGACTTTC. The chain employs TRBV7-9 and TRBJ2-6, with TRBD1 matching 8 bases. Germline trimming cut 5 bases from V and 0 bases from J; bases unmatched to any gene: 9. The germline V gene has CDR1 SEHNR and CDR2 FQNEAQ (reference sequence). This CDR3 comprises 18 residues.

This chain uses TRBV28 with TRBJ2-2, with D unresolved. CDR1 MDHEN and CDR2 SYDVKM come from the germline V gene. The CDR3 is made up of 14 amino acids. V shed 4 bases and J shed 2 bases, with 8 bases lying between them. The CDR3 DNA sequence: TGTGCCAGCAGTTGGCCCGGTAACACCGGGGAGCTGTTTTTT. Amino acids: CASSWPGNTGELFF.

The rearrangement uses TRBV4-1 and TRBJ2-3, with TRBD2 identical over 8 bases. Germline V gene sequence: CDR1 MGHRA, CDR2 YSYEKL. V lost 3 bases, J lost 1 base, and 3 bases stayed unmatched. The CDR3 has 15 amino acids. CDR3 in amino acids: CASSHPGRGTDTQYF. For the CDR3, the DNA is TGCGCCAGCAGCCACCCCGGGAGGGGCACAGATACGCAGTATTTT.

This chain links TRBV4-1 with TRBJ2-3; 7 bases map to TRBD2. The germline gives CDR1 MGHRA, CDR2 YSYEKL. The junction had 4 bases not matched to a gene; V was cut back by 2 bases and J by 2 bases. The length of the CDR3 is 15 residues. CDR3 sequence: CASSQLGLPTDTQYF. Here the CDR3 DNA reads TGCGCCAGCAGCCAACTGGGACTACCCACAGATACGCAGTATTTT.

This clonotype turned up a few times. The chain employs TRBV29-1 and TRBJ2-1, with 12 bases aligning to TRBD2. The CDR3 consists of 14 residues. Germline V gene lookup returns CDR1 SQVTM and CDR2 ANQGSEA. Trimming cost V 6 bases and J 13 bases; bases outside gene matches: 13. CDR3 region: CSVGLAGGPSFQFF. The CDR3 nucleotides are TGCAGCGTGGGGCTAGCGGGGGGGCCCTCTTTCCAGTTCTTC.

This clonotype was seen ten or more times. CDR3 in amino acids: CASSSDVGRGYTF. The CDR3 nucleotides read TGTGCCAGCAGTTCAGACGTTGGACGTGGCTACACCTTC. The rearrangement uses TRBV7-9 and TRBJ1-2; no clear D. This CDR3 spans 13 amino acids. The germline CDR1 and CDR2 sequences are SEHNR and FQNEAQ (reference sequence). The ends were cut back, 6 bases at V and 7 bases at J, with 15 bases in the middle.

This clonotype was detected ten times or more. The V and J genes are TRBV2 and TRBJ1-1, with a tentative D call TRBD1 (6 bases). CDR1 SNHLY and CDR2 FYNNEI come from the germline V gene. V was cut by 10 bases and J by 0 bases, with 12 bases left in between. CDR3 length: 13 amino acids. The CDR3 is CATQTGMNTEAFF. CDR3 nucleotides: TGTGCCACCCAGACAGGCATGAACACTGAAGCTTTCTTT.

The sample holds one count of this clonotype. The chain combines TRBV27 with TRBJ2-7; 8 nucleotides agree with TRBD2. This CDR3 contains 14 residues. The V and J ends lost 6 bases and 5 bases, in that order; junction bases with no gene match: 9. Germline-derived CDR1 and CDR2 are MNHEY and SMNVEV (reference sequence). The DNA of the CDR3 is TGTGCCAGCAGCTCCCCGGGACTAGTTGACGAGCAGTACTTC. Its protein is CASSSPGLVDEQYF.

This clonotype was detected ten times or more. V usage is TRBV4-1 and J usage is TRBJ1-2, with a weak D call TRBD1 (5 bases). Trimming pared 7 bases from V and 7 bases from J, leaving 16 bases between. The CDR3 length is 13 residues. Germline assignment: CDR1 MGHRA and CDR2 YSYEKL. The DNA of the CDR3 is TGCGCCAGCACCCGGGCAGGACATGGTGGCTACACCTTC. It is translated as CASTRAGHGGYTF.

This clonotype was found many times. V and J are TRBV7-8 and TRBJ2-1, with 10 bases fitting TRBD1. This CDR3 spans 17 amino acids. Per germline, CDR1 SGHVS and CDR2 FQNEAQ. V was clipped by 4 bases and J by 9 bases; unmatched bases: 15. CDR3 sequence reads: CASSSLGSGQGLGEQFF. In DNA, the CDR3 is TGTGCCAGCAGCTCCCTCGGTTCGGGACAGGGGTTGGGTGAGCAGTTCTTC.

The chain joins TRBV6-1 to TRBJ2-1; no reliable D call. The V gene lost 2 bases and the J gene lost 5 bases, with 10 bases spanning the gap. The CDR3 is 14 amino acids. Germline loops: CDR1 MNHNS, CDR2 SASEGT. The CDR3 protein is CASSEIPRNNEQFF. The DNA for the CDR3 is TGTGCCAGCAGTGAAATCCCACGGAACAATGAGCAGTTCTTC.